These T cell receptor beta chains were read from a single sample in a study of lymphopenia after photon versus proton radiotherapy. Libraries were prepared by immunoSEQ multiplex PCR; TCRdb keeps only in-frame clonotypes and omits some of them. The repertoire holds fewer than 65,000 clones, with approximately 86% as singletons. The input for sequencing was peripheral blood, taken from a patient treated with photon-based radiotherapy. The receptors shown here come from a man aged 35-49 years with gastric cancer. CDR3s include the opening cysteine and the closing phenylalanine or tryptophan. The order of the fields is J gene, V gene, D gene, clone size, CDR3 DNA, CDR3 protein. D genes are given only for firm matches. Where a row states a size, it is once, few, many or the class of an expanded clone; other rows omit it.

TRBJ2-2 TRBV7-9 - - TGTGCCAGCAGCTTGACAGGCCCCGGGGAGCTGTTTTTT CASSLTGPGELFF
TRBJ1-1 TRBV19 - - TGTGCCAGTAGTATTATGGCGAACACTGAAGCTTTCTTT CASSIMANTEAFF
TRBJ2-7 TRBV6-5 TRBD1 - TGTGCCAGCAGTGCCGGGACAGGGCCCTACGAGCAGTACTTC CASSAGTGPYEQYF
TRBJ2-5 TRBV2 - - TGTGCCAGCAGTCCCCGCGGGGGCCCCCGGCCGGGGGAGACCCAGTACTTC CASSPRGGPRPGETQYF
TRBJ1-2 TRBV19 TRBD1 - TGTGCCAGTAGTCATAAGGCTGGGGGACAGGGGATAGGTGGCTATGGCTACACCTTC CASSHKAGGQGIGGYGYTF
TRBJ2-2 TRBV7-9 - - TGTGCCAGCAGCTTAAGACAGTCCTCGAACACCGGGGAGCTGTTTTTT CASSLRQSSNTGELFF
TRBJ1-1 TRBV6-6 TRBD1 - TGTGCCAGCAGAGGGACAGGGGGTACGAACACTGAAGCTTTCTTT CASRGTGGTNTEAFF
TRBJ1-1 TRBV19 - - TGTGCCAGTAGTATAGGGGCCCCAAACGCGAACACTGAAGCTTTCTTT CASSIGAPNANTEAFF
TRBJ2-3 TRBV5-1 TRBD2 - TGCGCCAGCAGCTCCTCGGGGACTAGCGGGGGGACCGGGGGGCAGTATTTT CASSSSGTSGGTGGQYF
TRBJ1-6 TRBV5-1 - - TGCGCCAGCAGCTTGGCCACGGGGGGGAGCCTCCACTTT CASSLATGGSLHF
TRBJ1-2 TRBV6-5 - - TGTGCCAGCAGTTACGACACAGCCTCCTATGGCTACACCTTC CASSYDTASYGYTF
TRBJ2-7 TRBV5-4 - few TGTGCCAGCAGCGGACGGTCCTCCTACGAGCAGTACTTC CASSGRSSYEQYF
TRBJ2-7 TRBV7-2 - - TGTGCCAGCAGCTTAGGGCTAGGGGAGCAGTACTTC CASSLGLGEQYF
TRBJ1-5 TRBV5-5 - - TGTGCCAGCAGCTTTTCAGGGAGTGATCAGCCCCAGCATTTT CASSFSGSDQPQHF
TRBJ1-4 TRBV5-4 - - TGTGCCAGCAGCTTGGGGGGGGGTTTGCCTAATGAAAAACTGTTTTTT CASSLGGGLPNEKLFF
TRBJ1-1 TRBV5-5 - - TGTGCCAGCAGCTCGTTTGTCGGCAGAAGGAACACTGAAGCTTTCTTT CASSSFVGRRNTEAFF
TRBJ2-3 TRBV14 - - TGTGCCAGCAGCCAATTTGGGTTAACAGATACGCAGTATTTT CASSQFGLTDTQYF
TRBJ1-2 TRBV6-1 - - TGTGCCAGCAGCGGGTTTGGCTACACCTTC CASSGFGYTF
TRBJ1-2 TRBV4-2 - - TGTGCCAGCAGCCAAGGTCTTTCGGGGAACTATGGCTACACCTTC CASSQGLSGNYGYTF
TRBJ1-6 TRBV7-3 TRBD1 few TGTGCCAGCAGCACGGACAGGGGCTCACCCCTCCACTTT CASSTDRGSPLHF
TRBJ1-2 TRBV2 TRBD1 - TGTGCCAGCAACCCCGACAGGGGTCGGGGCTACACCTTC CASNPDRGRGYTF
TRBJ1-4 TRBV15 - - TGTGCCACCAGCAGAGACACGCGGGAAAAACTGTTTTTT CATSRDTREKLFF
TRBJ2-2 TRBV19 TRBD1 - TGTGCCAGTAGTAGCCGGGACAGGGGCACCGGGGAGCTGTTTTTT CASSSRDRGTGELFF
TRBJ1-1 TRBV6-5 - - TGTGCCAGCACACGGGGCGCTGGGACTGAAGCTTTCTTT CASTRGAGTEAFF
TRBJ2-7 TRBV11-2 TRBD2 - TGTGCCAGCAGCCCGACCGGGGGGGGCTACGAGCAGTACTTC CASSPTGGGYEQYF
TRBJ2-2 TRBV7-6 - - TGTGCCAGCAGCTCAAAAAGTAACACCGGGGAGCTGTTTTTT CASSSKSNTGELFF
TRBJ1-1 TRBV11-2 - - TGTGCCAGCAGCACTCCACAGGGAAGGAAGACTGAAGCTTTCTTT CASSTPQGRKTEAFF
TRBJ2-3 TRBV5-1 - - TGCGCCAGCAGCTTGGCCCCCGGGAGTGGCGATTATACGCAGTATTTT CASSLAPGSGDYTQYF
TRBJ2-7 TRBV6-1 TRBD1 - TGTGCCAGCAGACCGGGACAGTTCTACGAGCAGTACTTC CASRPGQFYEQYF
TRBJ2-5 TRBV5-4 - - TGTGCCAGCAGCTTGGGGAGTGGCCAAGAGACCCAGTACTTC CASSLGSGQETQYF
TRBJ2-7 TRBV5-1 - - TGCGCCAGCAGCGAAGACGGACTGTTCTCCTACGAGCAGTACTTC CASSEDGLFSYEQYF
TRBJ1-6 TRBV2 TRBD1 - TGTGCCAGCAGAGGACAGGGCCTCTATAATTCACCCCTCCACTTT CASRGQGLYNSPLHF
TRBJ2-3 TRBV7-9 - - TGTGCCAGCAGCCCGTACAGGGACCTAGGGGGGGATACGCAGTATTTT CASSPYRDLGGDTQYF
TRBJ2-7 TRBV7-8 TRBD1 - TGTGCCAGCAGCTTTCCCCTGGGACAGGGGGGCGACGAGCAGTACTTC CASSFPLGQGGDEQYF
TRBJ1-6 TRBV19 - - TGTGCCAGTAGTATAAACAGGAGTAATTCACCCCTCCACTTT CASSINRSNSPLHF
TRBJ1-2 TRBV30 - - TGTGCCTGGAAAAGGGCGGGGGCTAATTATGGCTACACCTTC CAWKRAGANYGYTF
TRBJ2-7 TRBV13 - - TGTGCCAGCAGCAAAGGGGGTCTCCCAGGCAACGAGCAGTACTTC CASSKGGLPGNEQYF
TRBJ1-2 TRBV5-4 - - TGTGCCAGCAGCCTTTCCCGACAGGCCCCGGCTAACTATGGCTACACCTTC CASSLSRQAPANYGYTF
TRBJ2-3 TRBV7-9 - few TGTGCCAGCATCGCAGACGGCAAGGATACGCAGTATTTT CASIADGKDTQYF
TRBJ2-7 TRBV6-5 TRBD1 - TGTGCCAGCAGTTACGTTGACAGGGACGAGCAGTACTTC CASSYVDRDEQYF
TRBJ2-2 TRBV7-2 - once TGTGCCAGCAGCCCACGGACAACCGGGGAGCTGTTTTTT CASSPRTTGELFF
TRBJ1-5 TRBV23-1 - - TGCGCCAGTCGACAGGGCAATCAGCCCCAGCATTTT CASRQGNQPQHF
TRBJ1-2 TRBV4-1 TRBD1 - TGCGCCAGCAGCCAGGGGACAGGGGAGGTTCATGGCTACACCTTC CASSQGTGEVHGYTF
TRBJ2-7 TRBV5-1 - - TGCGCCAGTGGGGGGGACAGATCCTACGAGCAGTACTTC CASGGDRSYEQYF
TRBJ2-7 TRBV7-9 - once TGTGCCAGCAGCTTAACAGGGAATTACGAGCAGTACTTC CASSLTGNYEQYF
TRBJ2-3 TRBV7-8 TRBD1 - TGTGCCAGCAGCTTATCGTTGACAGGGCCCAATACGCAGTATTTT CASSLSLTGPNTQYF
TRBJ1-2 TRBV14 - few TGTGCCAGCAGCCAAGAAGCATTTGGCTACACCTTC CASSQEAFGYTF
TRBJ2-2 TRBV29-1 - - TGCAGCGTTCCCGTGTTGAAGGGTGGGGTGACCGGGGAGCTGTTTTTT CSVPVLKGGVTGELFF
TRBJ1-2 TRBV2 - - TGTGCCAGCACGGATAACTATGGCTACACCTTC CASTDNYGYTF
TRBJ1-1 TRBV6-5 - once TGTGCCAGCAGTTACTACCTAAACACTGAAGCTTTCTTT CASSYYLNTEAFF
TRBJ1-1 TRBV6-6 - - TGTGCCAGCAGTTACGACGTAGTCACTGAAGCTTTCTTT CASSYDVVTEAFF
TRBJ1-2 TRBV9 TRBD1 - TGTGCCAGCAGCGCCGGGGACAGACCTAGGTACACCTTC CASSAGDRPRYTF
TRBJ1-6 TRBV5-1 - - TGCGCCAGCAGCTTGCAGGGTGGTTCACCCCTCCACTTT CASSLQGGSPLHF
TRBJ2-3 TRBV5-1 TRBD1 - TGCGCCAGCAGCGGGACAGGGACAGATACGCAGTATTTT CASSGTGTDTQYF